The 31 T cell receptor beta chains listed next were all sequenced from one sample in a study of control samples from healthy donors and cancer patients. The table came from immunoSEQ multiplex PCR; TCRdb's copy has only in-frame clones and leaves some out. The data show around 80,000 clones, over 75% seen once. What was sequenced was blood. These receptors all come from a woman between 50 and 59 years old in good health.

V and J are TRBV7-8 and TRBJ1-1, with D perhaps matching TRBD1 (5 bases). Per germline, CDR1 SGHVS and CDR2 FQNEAQ. V lost 2 bases and J 8 bases, leaving 21 bases between the germline ends. This CDR3 is built from 16 residues. The CDR3 protein is CASSLIRGSVLPEAFF. CDR3 bases: TGTGCCAGCAGCTTAATTCGGGGGAGCGTCCTACCAGAAGCTTTCTTT.

The V gene is TRBV30, the J gene TRBJ2-2; D is undetermined. There are 11 residues in the CDR3. Trimming took off 5 bases at V and 8 bases at J, with 9 bases between the two ends. The germline V gene encodes CDR1 GTSNPN and CDR2 SVGIG (reference sequence). CDR3 sequence: CAWQLYGELFF. The CDR3 DNA reads TGTGCCTGGCAATTATATGGGGAGCTGTTTTTT.

J is TRBJ1-1 and V is TRBV7-9; D perhaps matches TRBD1 (6 bases). V was trimmed by 4 bases and J by 4 bases, leaving 10 bases between them. Germline CDR1 reads SEHNR; CDR2 reads FQNEAQ (reference sequence). This CDR3 contains 13 residues. CDR3 nucleotide sequence: TGTGCCAGCAGCTCACAGGGCACCACTGAAGCTTTCTTT. It specifies CASSSQGTTEAFF.

The chain carries TRBV9 and TRBJ1-3, with D possibly TRBD1 on 5 matching bases. V dropped 4 bases and J dropped 7 bases, with 12 bases sitting between them. Germline V CDR1 and CDR2: SGDLS, YYNGEE. The CDR3 length is 13 residues. The CDR3 DNA follows: TGTGCCAGCAGCCCGTGGGGCAGGAACACCATATATTTT. Translating it yields CASSPWGRNTIYF. Filled out from reference TRBV9 and TRBJ1-3, the complete variable domain reads DSGVTQTPKHLITATGQRVTLRCSPRSGDLSVYWYQQSLDQGLQFLIQYYNGEERAKGNILERFSAQQFPDLHSELNLSSLELGDSALYFCASSPWGRNTIYFGEGSWLTVV.

V usage is TRBV4-1 and J usage is TRBJ2-3; 9 bases agree with TRBD1. Germline CDR1 is MGHRA and CDR2 is YSYEKL. J lost 3 bases, V lost 6 bases, and 13 bases had no gene match. The CDR3 spans 17 residues. The CDR3 region is CASSQRVGTGSTDTQYF. The CDR3 nucleotides read TGCGCCAGCAGTCAAAGGGTAGGGACAGGGAGTACAGATACGCAGTATTTT.

DNA of the CDR3: TGCGCCAGCAGCTTGATACCCGCAGATACGCAGTATTTT. Its translation: CASSLIPADTQYF. The rearrangement joins TRBV5-1 to TRBJ2-3; unclear D gene. Between the trimmed V and J ends, which lost 1 base and 4 bases, there was a span of 7 bases. CDR3 length: 13 residues. The germline gives CDR1 SGHRS, CDR2 YFSETQ. Together with reference TRBV5-1 and TRBJ2-3, the CDR3 gives the full variable domain: KAGVTQTPRYLIKTRGQQVTLSCSPISGHRSVSWYQQTPGQGLQFLFEYFSETQRNKGNFPGRFSGRQFSNSRSEMNVSTLELGDSALYLCASSLIPADTQYFGPGTRLTVL.

The chain carries TRBV2 and TRBJ1-1, with 7 bases aligning to TRBD1. The germline gives CDR1 SNHLY, CDR2 FYNNEI. V lost 5 bases and J lost 5; bases outside the gene matches: 11. The CDR3 totals 15 residues. CDR3: CASSTVDRVSTEAFF. The CDR3 bases are TGTGCCAGCAGTACCGTAGACAGGGTGTCAACTGAAGCTTTCTTT.

This clone was observed once. The V call is TRBV6-5, the J call TRBJ1-3; possible D gene TRBD1, 6 bases. This CDR3 has 15 amino acids. Germline V gives CDR1 MNHEY, CDR2 SVGAGI. Trimming removed 6 bases at V and 4 bases at J, with 16 bases between. The CDR3 loop reads CASSHRQDLGNTIYF. CDR3 DNA sequence: TGTGCCAGCAGCCACAGACAGGATCTGGGAAACACCATATATTTT.

The chain has TRBV4-1 and TRBJ2-3; D uncertain. V shed 5 bases and J shed 0 bases, with 12 bases lying between them. Germline-derived CDR1 and CDR2 are MGHRA and YSYEKL. The length of the CDR3 is 15 residues. Here the CDR3 DNA reads TGCGCCAGCAGCGCCCAAGAAACTAGCACAGATACGCAGTATTTT. Amino acids: CASSAQETSTDTQYF.

This chain connects TRBV5-4 to TRBJ1-2, with 7 nucleotides matching TRBD1. The CDR3 is made up of 14 amino acids. Trimming took 3 bases from V and 7 from J; bases not matched to a gene: 9. Germline assignment: CDR1 SGHNT and CDR2 YYREEE (reference sequence). In nucleotides, the CDR3 is TGTGCCAGCAGCTCCGCCAAGGGGGCGAGTGGCTACACCTTC. Protein product: CASSSAKGASGYTF. The variable domain in full, completed from reference TRBV5-4 and TRBJ1-2, reads ETGVTQSPTHLIKTRGQQVTLRCSSQSGHNTVSWYQQALGQGPQFIFQYYREEENGRGNFPPRFSGLQFPNYSSELNVNALELDDSALYLCASSSAKGASGYTFGSGTRLTVV.

This chain connects TRBV2 to TRBJ1-2; D call uncertain. Germline loops: CDR1 SNHLY, CDR2 FYNNEI. This CDR3 has 11 residues. Trimming shortened V by 7 bases and J by 4 bases, and 7 bases separated the two germline ends. In nucleotides, the CDR3 is TGTGCCAGCACAGCTCTCTATGGCTACACCTTC. It is translated as CASTALYGYTF.

This clone has a single count. The chain has TRBV7-2 and TRBJ1-2; D is perhaps TRBD1 (6 bases). Germline CDR1 is SGHTA and CDR2 is FQGNSA. Trimming shortened V by 5 bases and J by 5 bases, and 12 bases separated the two germline ends. The CDR3 has 13 residues. The CDR3 DNA sequence: TGTGCCAGCAGCGAATGGACAGAATATGGCTACACCTTC. It encodes CASSEWTEYGYTF. The complete variable domain, with remaining parts taken from reference TRBV7-2 and TRBJ1-2, reads GAGVSQSPSNKVTEKGKDVELRCDPISGHTALYWYRQSLGQGLEFLIYFQGNSAPDKSGLPSDRFSAERTGGSVSTLTIQRTQQEDSAVYLCASSEWTEYGYTFGSGTRLTVV.

V is TRBV6-5 and J is TRBJ2-3, with D possibly TRBD2 on 5 matching bases. From germline, CDR1 is MNHEY and CDR2 SVGAGI. This CDR3 is built from 15 residues. Trimming stripped 6 bases from V and 0 bases from J, with 13 bases between. The CDR3 region is CASSSTRGSTDTQYF. In DNA, the CDR3 is TGTGCCAGCAGCTCGACCCGGGGTAGCACAGATACGCAGTATTTT.

V gene TRBV5-1 combines with J gene TRBJ1-1; tentative D call: TRBD1 (6 bases). V dropped 7 bases and J dropped 1 base, with 8 bases sitting between them. CDR3 size: 12 residues. Germline V lookup: CDR1 SGHRS, CDR2 YFSETQ. DNA of the CDR3: TGCGCCAGCGGCAGGGGGAACACTGAAGCTTTCTTT. It yields the protein CASGRGNTEAFF.

Points on this clone: The same CDR3 also results from other DNA sequences found in this sample. The chain carries TRBV5-4 and TRBJ1-4; D gene unclear. Germline values: CDR1 SGHNT, CDR2 YYREEE (reference sequence). V gave up 4 bases and J gave up 2 bases, with 9 bases separating them. This CDR3 is built from 14 residues. CDR3 in DNA: TGTGCCAGCAGCCCGGGTGGGACTAATGAAAAACTGTTTTTT. Its translation: CASSPGGTNEKLFF.

The gene calls are TRBV6-6 and TRBJ2-2; 8 bases are shared with TRBD2. The junction had 10 bases not matched to a gene; V was cut back by 7 bases and J by 3 bases. The V gene's germline CDR1 is MNHNY and CDR2 SVGAGI (reference sequence). The CDR3 covers 16 residues. The CDR3 spells CASTEITSGYTGELFF. CDR3 nucleotides: TGTGCCAGCACCGAGATAACTAGCGGTTACACCGGGGAGCTGTTTTTT.

The rearrangement joins TRBV13 to TRBJ2-7, with 11 positions matching TRBD2. The CDR3 runs 15 residues. J was trimmed by 3 bases and V by 4 bases; bases with no gene match: 5. The germline CDR1 and CDR2 sequences are PRHDT and FYEKMQ (reference sequence). CDR3 protein: CASSSIAGGVYEQYF. The CDR3 bases are TGTGCCAGCAGCTCCATAGCGGGGGGGGTCTACGAGCAGTACTTC.

J is TRBJ2-2 and V is TRBV5-1; D is undetermined. The CDR3 runs 13 residues. Between the trimmed V and J ends, which lost 4 bases and 4 bases, there was a span of 8 bases. The germline CDR1 and CDR2 sequences are SGHRS and YFSETQ. The CDR3 nucleotides are TGCGCCAGCAGCGGACCCGTCACCGGGGAGCTGTTTTTT. Its protein product is CASSGPVTGELFF.

This clone was observed a single time. The CDR3 sequence: CASSPRGDRASYEQYF. CDR3 DNA sequence: TGTGCCAGCAGCCCAAGAGGGGACAGGGCCTCCTACGAGCAGTACTTC. The chain couples TRBV9 to TRBJ2-7; TRBD1 agrees at 9 bases. With V trimmed by 4 bases and J by 0 bases, 8 bases remained unmatched. Germline V gene sequence: CDR1 SGDLS, CDR2 YYNGEE. The CDR3 runs to 16 residues.

The chain uses TRBV28 and TRBJ1-6; D ambiguous. With 8 bases removed from V and 0 bases from J, the gap between germline ends came to 11 bases. Germline V lookup: CDR1 MDHEN, CDR2 SYDVKM. The CDR3 is 15 residues long. The CDR3, as DNA: TGTGCCAGCCAGGATGGGAGCTCCTATAATTCACCCCTCCACTTT. As protein: CASQDGSSYNSPLHF.

This clone was detected once. This chain links TRBV5-4 with TRBJ2-7; 14 bases map to TRBD2. CDR3 size: 16 residues. The germline V gene has CDR1 SGHNT and CDR2 YYREEE (reference sequence). Trimming took 4 bases from V and 4 from J; bases not matched to a gene: 7. CDR3 protein: CASSLRTSGGSYEQYF. CDR3 DNA sequence: TGTGCCAGCAGCCTCAGGACTAGCGGGGGGTCTTACGAGCAGTACTTC.

The chain is built from TRBV6-1 and TRBJ1-2, with D uncertain. Germline V gene sequence: CDR1 MNHNS, CDR2 SASEGT. Between the trimmed V and J ends, which lost 1 base and 9 bases, there was a span of 9 bases. The CDR3 extends over 12 amino acids. The CDR3 bases are TGTGCCAGCAGTGAAGGCCGGGATAGCTACACCTTC. Residues: CASSEGRDSYTF.

The J gene is TRBJ1-2, the V gene TRBV4-2; no reliable D call. The CDR3 runs to 15 residues. Germline V CDR1 and CDR2: LGHNA, YNFKEQ. Trimming pared 1 base from V and 10 bases from J, leaving 19 bases between. CDR3 protein: CASSQVLVGYQDYTF. The CDR3 bases are TGTGCCAGCAGCCAAGTCCTGGTGGGGTACCAGGACTACACCTTC.

This sequence joins TRBV7-6 and TRBJ2-3, with D tentatively TRBD2 (5 bases). The germline gives CDR1 SGHVS, CDR2 FNYEAQ. Trimming took 1 base from V and 5 from J, leaving 7 bases between them. The CDR3 has 13 residues. CDR3 coding DNA: TGTGCCAGCAGCTTAGTAGGGAGAGATACGCAGTATTTT. This codes for CASSLVGRDTQYF.

The J gene is TRBJ1-2, the V gene TRBV12-5, with 7 bases lining up with TRBD1. Germline CDR1 reads LGHNT; CDR2 reads FRNRAP. V shed 7 bases, J shed 5 bases, and the junction held 13 bases outside the gene matches. CDR3 length: 15 amino acids. The CDR3 DNA sequence: TGTGCTAGTGCCCCAACAGGGGCTTCTGGTTATGGCTACACCTTC. Its translation: CASAPTGASGYGYTF.

This rearrangement joins TRBV11-3 to TRBJ2-3; TRBD1 matches 9 bases. With V trimmed by 4 bases and J by 4 bases, 3 bases remained unmatched. The CDR3 spans 14 residues. Looked up from germline, CDR1 is SGHNT and CDR2 is YENEEA. DNA of the CDR3: TGTGCCAGCAGCTCCGGACAGGGGTCAGATACGCAGTATTTT. The encoded protein is CASSSGQGSDTQYF.

This rearrangement joins TRBV19 to TRBJ1-1, with D maybe TRBD1 (5 bases). Germline CDR1 LNHDA, CDR2 SQIVND (reference sequence). V lost 7 bases to trimming and J lost 0 bases, with 12 bases between them. The CDR3 spans 14 residues. CDR3 in amino acids: CASTPGPVNTEAFF. Here the CDR3 DNA reads TGTGCCAGTACCCCGGGACCCGTGAACACTGAAGCTTTCTTT.

J is TRBJ1-2 and V is TRBV12-5; 11 nucleotides align to TRBD1. Trimming at V came to 4 bases and at J to 9 bases, leaving 1 base not matched to a gene. This CDR3 has 12 residues. CDR1 and CDR2 from the germline V gene are LGHNT and FRNRAP. CDR3: CASGSDRGRYTF. The CDR3 nucleotides are TGTGCTAGTGGTTCGGACAGGGGGCGCTACACCTTC.

The rearrangement joins TRBV5-4 to TRBJ2-3; 7 nucleotides align to TRBD1. The V gene end was trimmed by 4 bases and the J gene end by 6 bases; junction bases not matched to a gene: 11. CDR3 length: 15 residues. The germline V gene has CDR1 SGHNT and CDR2 YYREEE (reference sequence). The CDR3 DNA reads TGTGCCAGCAGCAGTTCAGGGACAGCTCTTGATACGCAGTATTTT. It encodes CASSSSGTALDTQYF.

A few counts support this clone. V is TRBV14 and J is TRBJ2-3; D is uncertain. The CDR3 contains 14 residues. V dropped 1 base and J dropped 0 bases, with 5 bases sitting between them. The germline V gene has CDR1 SGHDN and CDR2 FVKESK. The CDR3 DNA is TGTGCCAGCAGCCAAGCAATTAGCACAGATACGCAGTATTTT. Translating gives CASSQAISTDTQYF.

The chain employs TRBV12-5 and TRBJ2-3, with 9 bases lining up with TRBD2. The V gene's germline CDR1 is LGHNT and CDR2 FRNRAP. With 1 base clipped from V and 4 bases from J, the junction kept 6 bases outside the gene matches. This CDR3 spans 16 amino acids. The CDR3 sequence: CASGLGLLAGPDTQYF. CDR3 DNA sequence: TGTGCTAGTGGTTTGGGGTTGCTAGCGGGACCAGATACGCAGTATTTT.